This T cell receptor (beta chain) stems from a study of breast tumors, draining lymph nodes, adjacent tissues. A single count supports this clonotype. A read error may account for a junction end that differs from germline. Axillary draining lymph nodes of breast cancer patients supplied the node samples. In TCRdb, the multiplex PCR reads were re-called with MiXCR into one record per CDR3 protein. The sample has about 180,000 distinct CDR3 sequences, roughly 30% seen once. CDR3 length equals 12 residues. Looked up from germline, CDR1 is MNHEY and CDR2 is SVGAGI. The sequencing input was axillary lymph node tissue. This clonotype was obtained from a female donor with breast cancer. Some clones in this sample may be carry-over from other donors' samples. This chain uses TRBV6-5 with TRBJ1-2; D not certain. The CDR3 nucleotides read TGTGCCAGCAGATATCCGGGATGTGGCCACACCTTC. Its protein is CASRYPGCGHTF.